This entry lists 22 T cell receptor beta chains sequenced from one sample in a study of blood T cell repertoires in COVID-19. Sequenced by immunoSEQ multiplex PCR; TCRdb stores in-frame clones only, minus some. This sample carries 250,000 to 300,000 clones, approximately 87% of them seen once, and the ten largest clones take 9.5% to 15%. The sequencing sample was made of peripheral blood. The origin of the receptors is a woman between 25 and 40 years old with COVID-19, enrolled during active disease.

The genes are TRBV6-1 and TRBJ1-5; D may be TRBD1 (5 bases). CDR1 MNHNS and CDR2 SASEGT come from the germline V gene. The CDR3 length is 14 residues. Trimming removed 3 bases at V and 3 bases at J, with 9 bases between. The CDR3 DNA is TGTGCCAGCAGTGACAGGGCGAACAATCAGCCCCAGCATTTT. Translation: CASSDRANNQPQHF.

The chain joins TRBV7-9 to TRBJ2-1; no firm D call. Germline values: CDR1 SEHNR, CDR2 FQNEAQ (reference sequence). The CDR3 is made up of 15 amino acids. With 2 bases removed from V and 7 bases from J, the gap between germline ends came to 15 bases. CDR3 bases: TGTGCCAGCAGCTTAATTCGGTACTCTGGTAATGAGCAGTTCTTC. This encodes CASSLIRYSGNEQFF.

On this clone: This sample includes further DNA sequences coding for the same CDR3. The chain has TRBV6-5 and TRBJ1-2; possible D gene TRBD1, 5 bases. With 5 bases removed from V and 0 bases from J, the gap between germline ends came to 10 bases. CDR3 size: 14 residues. From germline, CDR1 is MNHEY and CDR2 SVGAGI. CDR3 sequence: CASSRDRSNYGYTF. The CDR3 DNA reads TGTGCCAGCAGTCGAGACAGATCTAACTATGGCTACACCTTC.

This clone was recorded only once. The chain is built from TRBV12-5 and TRBJ1-3; 8 bases agree with TRBD1. V shed 0 bases, J shed 0 bases, and the junction held 4 bases outside the gene matches. CDR1 and CDR2 (germline): LGHNT, FRNRAP. CDR3 length: 17 amino acids. The CDR3 reads CASGLVRDRNSGNTIYF. The CDR3 DNA is TGTGCTAGTGGTTTGGTACGGGACAGGAACTCTGGAAACACCATATATTTT.

The gene calls are TRBV7-2 and TRBJ1-6, with D possibly matching TRBD1 (6 bases). The CDR3 has 14 residues. Germline V CDR1 and CDR2: SGHTA, FQGNSA. V was clipped by 5 bases and J by 5 bases, with 10 bases between them. As DNA, the CDR3 is TGTGCCAGCAGCGCAGGGGCTAATAATTCACCCCTCCACTTT. It codes for CASSAGANNSPLHF.

V is TRBV5-1 and J is TRBJ1-2, with TRBD1 matching over 7 bases. The CDR3 is 15 amino acids. The V gene's germline CDR1 is SGHRS and CDR2 YFSETQ. J lost 3 bases, V lost 4 bases, and 9 bases had no gene match. DNA for the CDR3: TGCGCCAGCAGCGACAGGGAGAGAAGTGACTATGGCTACACCTTC. It is translated as CASSDRERSDYGYTF.

The rearrangement joins TRBV18 to TRBJ1-1; D gene unclear. This CDR3 region has 13 residues. Trimming took off 8 bases at V and 3 bases at J, with 13 bases between the two ends. Germline-derived CDR1 and CDR2 are KGHSH and LQKENI. The CDR3 region is CASRGSLDTEAFF. For the CDR3, the DNA is TGTGCCAGCAGAGGATCATTGGACACTGAAGCTTTCTTT.

This clone has just one count. The gene calls are TRBV9 and TRBJ1-4; TRBD1 aligns across 9 bases. Germline values: CDR1 SGDLS, CDR2 YYNGEE. This CDR3 is built from 15 residues. The V gene end was trimmed by 3 bases and the J gene end by 8 bases; junction bases not matched to a gene: 8. The CDR3 protein is CASSATGGLEEKLFF. CDR3 DNA: TGTGCCAGCAGCGCAACAGGGGGCTTGGAGGAAAAACTGTTTTTT.

This chain connects TRBV5-8 to TRBJ1-2; a possible D gene is TRBD1 (5 bases). This CDR3 has 14 amino acids. Trimming stripped 3 bases from V and 4 bases from J, with 13 bases between. Germline V gene data show CDR1 as SGHTS and CDR2 as YDEGEE. This CDR3 is CASSSPGLAYGYTF. In DNA, the CDR3 is TGTGCCAGCAGCTCCCCAGGGTTGGCCTATGGCTACACCTTC. Variable domain in full (rest from reference TRBV5-8 and TRBJ1-2): EAGVTQSPTHLIKTRGQQATLRCSPISGHTSVYWYQQALGLGLQFLLWYDEGEERNRGNFPPRFSGRQFPNYSSELNVNALELEDSALYLCASSSPGLAYGYTFGSGTRLTVV.

The chain links TRBV5-1 to TRBJ2-4; D is unclear. The CDR3 covers 13 residues. Trimming removed 3 bases at V and 1 base at J, with 5 bases between. CDR1 SGHRS and CDR2 YFSETQ come from the germline V gene. The CDR3 reads CASSSVAKNIQYF. The DNA of the CDR3 is TGCGCCAGCAGCTCGGTGGCCAAAAACATTCAGTACTTC.

V is TRBV5-4 and J is TRBJ1-3; D not certain. V lost 0 bases and J lost 10, with 5 bases in between. This CDR3 has 11 residues. Per germline, CDR1 SGHNT and CDR2 YYREEE (reference sequence). The CDR3 DNA sequence: TGTGCCAGCAGCTTGGGAGAGACCATATATTTT. Translated, it gives CASSLGETIYF.

The chain uses TRBV5-1 and TRBJ2-5, with 8 bases fitting TRBD1. CDR3 length: 16 amino acids. V lost 0 bases and J lost 2; bases outside the gene matches: 6. Per germline, CDR1 SGHRS and CDR2 YFSETQ. This CDR3 reads CASSLGGTGGQETQYF. The CDR3 DNA reads TGCGCCAGCAGCTTGGGCGGGACAGGAGGTCAAGAGACCCAGTACTTC.

This clone was picked up one time. The chain combines TRBV6-5 with TRBJ1-4, with TRBD1 matching 8 bases. CDR1 MNHEY and CDR2 SVGAGI come from the germline V gene. With V trimmed by 5 bases and J by 7 bases, 6 bases remained unmatched. This CDR3 spans 14 amino acids. The CDR3 DNA follows: TGTGCCAGCAGTCTAACAGGGGGGACTGAAAAACTGTTTTTT. This gives the protein CASSLTGGTEKLFF.

This clone has just a few counts. The chain links TRBV6-2 or TRBV6-3 to TRBJ2-1; the match to TRBD2 covers 7 bases. The CDR3 has 15 amino acids. With 2 bases clipped from V and 2 bases from J, the junction kept 3 bases outside the gene matches. Per the germline V gene, CDR1 is MNHEY and CDR2 is SVGEGT. The CDR3 DNA is TGTGCCAGCAGTTACGGCGGGGGTACCTACAATGAGCAGTTCTTC. Its protein product is CASSYGGGTYNEQFF.

The chain joins TRBV23-1 to TRBJ2-6; TRBD1 aligns across 9 bases. TRBV23-1 is marked as an open reading frame, function uncertain. J lost 0 bases, V lost 4 bases, and 25 bases had no gene match. The CDR3 is 24 amino acids. CDR3 in DNA: TGCGCCAGCAGTCCAAACAGCACAGGGGGCGAATCAAACTCCCCTGACTCTGGGGCCAACGTCCTGACTTTC. Translated, it gives CASSPNSTGGESNSPDSGANVLTF.

This rearrangement joins TRBV15 to TRBJ2-1; 10 nucleotides line up with TRBD1. V lost 3 bases, J lost 7 bases, and 6 bases stayed unmatched. The germline V gene has CDR1 LNHNV and CDR2 YYDKDF (reference sequence). CDR3 length: 15 residues. DNA of the CDR3: TGTGCCACCAGCAGGGGACAGGGGATCGCTAATGAGCAGTTCTTC. It codes for CATSRGQGIANEQFF. The whole variable domain, filled in from reference TRBV15 and TRBJ2-1, reads DAMVIQNPRYQVTQFGKPVTLSCSQTLNHNVMYWYQQKSSQAPKLLFHYYDKDFNNEADTPDNFQSRRPNTSFCFLDIRSPGLGDTAMYLCATSRGQGIANEQFFGPGTRLTVL.

The CDR3 spells CASRLQGLSPLHF. For the CDR3, the DNA is TGTGCCAGCAGGCTACAGGGTCTTTCACCCCTCCACTTT. The chain combines TRBV4-2 with TRBJ1-6; TRBD1 might be the D (6 bases). The V gene lost 6 bases and the J gene lost 9 bases, with 12 bases spanning the gap. CDR3 length: 13 amino acids. Germline CDR1 and CDR2: LGHNA and YNFKEQ.

The chain recombines TRBV4-1 with TRBJ1-3; D not resolved. Germline V gene sequence: CDR1 MGHRA, CDR2 YSYEKL. The CDR3 extends over 17 amino acids. Between the trimmed V and J ends, which lost 0 bases and 2 bases, there was a span of 14 bases. CDR3 amino acids: CASSQDHGETTGNTIYF. CDR3 bases: TGCGCCAGCAGCCAAGATCACGGGGAAACTACTGGAAACACCATATATTTT.

The chain carries TRBV5-1 and TRBJ1-1, with a weak D call TRBD1 (5 bases). Germline V gene sequence: CDR1 SGHRS, CDR2 YFSETQ. The ends were cut back, 4 bases at V and 7 bases at J, with 14 bases in the middle. This CDR3 contains 13 residues. This CDR3 is CASSISGTGEAFF. In nucleotides, the CDR3 is TGCGCCAGCAGCATCAGCGGGACGGGTGAAGCTTTCTTT. Full variable domain (outside the CDR3, taken from reference TRBV5-1 and TRBJ1-1): KAGVTQTPRYLIKTRGQQVTLSCSPISGHRSVSWYQQTPGQGLQFLFEYFSETQRNKGNFPGRFSGRQFSNSRSEMNVSTLELGDSALYLCASSISGTGEAFFGQGTRLTVV.

The chain joins TRBV7-9 to TRBJ2-7; TRBD1 agrees at 8 bases. The V segment lost 8 bases and the J segment 6 bases; nucleotides outside the gene matches: 12. Per germline, CDR1 SEHNR and CDR2 FQNEAQ (reference sequence). CDR3 length equals 14 residues. CDR3 amino acids: CASGNPTGDVEQYF. CDR3 in DNA: TGTGCCAGCGGCAACCCGACAGGGGACGTCGAGCAGTACTTC. Supplemented by reference TRBV7-9 and TRBJ2-7, the full variable domain reads DTGVSQNPRHKITKRGQNVTFRCDPISEHNRLYWYRQTLGQGPEFLTYFQNEAQLEKSRLLSDRFSAERPKGSFSTLEIQRTEQGDSAMYLCASGNPTGDVEQYFGPGTRLTVT.

V is TRBV2 and J is TRBJ1-5; D ambiguous. Trimming left V 1 base short and J 0 bases short, with 16 bases between. The CDR3 loop spans 18 amino acids. From germline, CDR1 is SNHLY and CDR2 FYNNEI. This CDR3 reads CASSEELWGEDSNQPQHF. In DNA form, the CDR3 reads TGTGCCAGCAGTGAAGAGCTCTGGGGAGAGGATAGCAATCAGCCCCAGCATTTT.

The chain recombines TRBV7-9 with TRBJ2-1, with no clear D. Germline V lookup: CDR1 SEHNR, CDR2 FQNEAQ (reference sequence). The ends were cut back, 4 bases at V and 7 bases at J, with 14 bases in the middle. This CDR3 contains 14 residues. The CDR3 nucleotides read TGTGCCAGCAGCTCAACCAAGTTTCTAAATGAGCAGTTCTTC. This gives the protein CASSSTKFLNEQFF.